This T cell receptor beta chain was sequenced for a study of T-cell reconstitution after alpha-beta-depleted transplantation in children. General study points: Hyperexpanded clones declined; after one year, newly produced T cells mostly supplied diversity. Expanded graft clones, several hundred of them, were reportedly the source of alpha-beta T cells about two months after transplant.

This clonotype was picked up a small number of times. Its antigen is unknown. The germline V gene encodes CDR1 ENHRY and CDR2 SYGVKD. The CDR3 contains 14 residues. Trimming removed 11 bases from V and 2 bases from J, with 19 bases in between. During its preparation, the TCRbeta library received unique molecular identifiers. TCRdb redid the calling of the PCR reads with MiXCR, one entry per CDR3 protein. The sample carries more than 400,000 distinct CDR3 sequences, over 10% recorded once. Here the sequenced sample was PBMCs, mostly from graft donor cells, taken 180 days after TCRalphabeta/CD19-depleted stem cell transplant. The TCR comes from a female patient between 2 and 15 years old who had a stem cell transplant for aplastic anemia, so the T cells may come from the graft donor. The gene calls are TRBV10-3 and TRBJ2-7; D may correspond to TRBD1 or TRBD2 (5 bases each). DNA of the CDR3: TGTGCCGCCCGCCCCGGGACGGAGACCTACGAGCAGTACGTC. Its translation is CAARPGTETYEQYV.